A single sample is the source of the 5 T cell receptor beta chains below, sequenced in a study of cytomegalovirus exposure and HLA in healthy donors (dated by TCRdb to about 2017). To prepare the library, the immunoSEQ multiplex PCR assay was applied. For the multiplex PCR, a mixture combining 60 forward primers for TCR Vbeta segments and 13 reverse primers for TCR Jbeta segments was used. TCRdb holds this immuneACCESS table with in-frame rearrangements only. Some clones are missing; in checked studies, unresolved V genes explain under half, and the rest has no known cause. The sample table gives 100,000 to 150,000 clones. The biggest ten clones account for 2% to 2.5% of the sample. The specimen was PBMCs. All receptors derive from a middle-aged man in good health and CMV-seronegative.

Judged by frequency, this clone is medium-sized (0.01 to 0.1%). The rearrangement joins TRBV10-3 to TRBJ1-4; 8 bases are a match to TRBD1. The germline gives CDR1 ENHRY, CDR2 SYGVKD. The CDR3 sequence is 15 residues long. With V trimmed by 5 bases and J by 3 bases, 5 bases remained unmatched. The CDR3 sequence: CAISPDRGSNEKLFF. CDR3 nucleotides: TGTGCCATCAGTCCCGACAGGGGATCTAATGAAAAACTGTTTTTT.

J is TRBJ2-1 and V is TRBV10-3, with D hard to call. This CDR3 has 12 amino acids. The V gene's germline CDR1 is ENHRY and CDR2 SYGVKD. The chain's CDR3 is CAIGGSYNEQFF. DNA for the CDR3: TGTGCGATCGGCGGCTCCTACAATGAGCAGTTCTTC.

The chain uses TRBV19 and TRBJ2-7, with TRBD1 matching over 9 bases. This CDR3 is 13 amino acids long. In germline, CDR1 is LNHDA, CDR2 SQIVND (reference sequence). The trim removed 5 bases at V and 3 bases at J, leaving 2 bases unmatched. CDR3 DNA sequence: TGTGCCAGTAGTCAGGACAGGGGCTACGAGCAGTACTTC. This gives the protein CASSQDRGYEQYF.

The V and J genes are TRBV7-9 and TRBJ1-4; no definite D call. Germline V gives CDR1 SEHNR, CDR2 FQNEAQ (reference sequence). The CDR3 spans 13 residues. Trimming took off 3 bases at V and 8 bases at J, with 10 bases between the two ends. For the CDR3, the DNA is TGTGCCAGCAGCTTTTCTTCTCGGGAAAAACTGTTTTTT. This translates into CASSFSSREKLFF.

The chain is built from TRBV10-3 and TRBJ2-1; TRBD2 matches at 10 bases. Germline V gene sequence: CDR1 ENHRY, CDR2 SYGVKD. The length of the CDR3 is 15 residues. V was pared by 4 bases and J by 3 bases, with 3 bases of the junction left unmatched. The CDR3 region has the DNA TGTGCCATCAGTGTTACTAGCGGGGACTACAATGAGCAGTTCTTC. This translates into CAISVTSGDYNEQFF.